The sequence of this T cell receptor beta chain was determined in a study of glioma-infiltrating T cells. Germline CDR1 reads KGHSH; CDR2 reads LQKENI. J lost 5 bases, V lost 2 bases, and 1 base had no gene match. The CDR3 totals 14 residues. This clonotype was picked up a small number of times. TCR alpha and beta CDR3 regions were amplified from RNA using iRepertoire nested multiplex PCR. TCRdb redid the calling of the multiplex PCR reads with MiXCR, one entry per CDR3 protein. The sample has 300,000 to 400,000 distinct CDR3 sequences; 41% are singletons. Sequencing was carried out using glioma tissue, nonneoplastic brain tissue, or PBMCs (not recorded which). This rearrangement joins TRBV18 to TRBJ2-1; 9 positions agree with TRBD2. This receptor was taken from a human donor with low-grade glioma or glioblastoma, undergoing nonglioma brain surgery, or in good health (not recorded which). CDR3 nucleotides: TGTGCCAGCTCACCAAGACTAGCGGACAATGAGCAGTTCTTC. It yields the protein CASSPRLADNEQFF.